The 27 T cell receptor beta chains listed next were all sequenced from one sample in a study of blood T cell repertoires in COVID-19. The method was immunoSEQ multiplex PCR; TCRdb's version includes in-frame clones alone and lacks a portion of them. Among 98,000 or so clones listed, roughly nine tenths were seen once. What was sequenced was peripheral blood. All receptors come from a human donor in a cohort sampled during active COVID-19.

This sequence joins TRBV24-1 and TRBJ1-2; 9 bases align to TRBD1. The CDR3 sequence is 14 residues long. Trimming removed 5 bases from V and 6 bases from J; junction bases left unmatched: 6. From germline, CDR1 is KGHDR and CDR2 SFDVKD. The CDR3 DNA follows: TGTGCCACCAGTGTTGGGGACAGGGCAAATGGCTACACCTTC. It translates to CATSVGDRANGYTF.

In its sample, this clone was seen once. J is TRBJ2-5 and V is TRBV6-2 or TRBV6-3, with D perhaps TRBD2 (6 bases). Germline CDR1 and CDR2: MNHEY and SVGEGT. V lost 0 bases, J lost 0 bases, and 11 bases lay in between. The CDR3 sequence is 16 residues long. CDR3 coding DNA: TGTGCCAGCAGTTACTCTTCGGGGGTATACCAAGAGACCCAGTACTTC. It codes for CASSYSSGVYQETQYF.

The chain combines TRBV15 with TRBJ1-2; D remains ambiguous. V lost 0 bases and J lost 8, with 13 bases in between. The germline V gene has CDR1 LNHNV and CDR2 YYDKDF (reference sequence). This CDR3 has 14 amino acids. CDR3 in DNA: TGTGCCACCAGCAGAGATCTGGGAGCTGGAGGCTACACCTTC. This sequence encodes CATSRDLGAGGYTF.

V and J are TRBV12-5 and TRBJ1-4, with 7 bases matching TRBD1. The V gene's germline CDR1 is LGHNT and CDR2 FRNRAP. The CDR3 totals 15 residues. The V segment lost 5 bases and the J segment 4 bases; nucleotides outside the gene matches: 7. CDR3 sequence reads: CASGSLQGLNEKLFF. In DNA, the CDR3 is TGTGCTAGTGGTAGCCTACAGGGGCTTAATGAAAAACTGTTTTTT.

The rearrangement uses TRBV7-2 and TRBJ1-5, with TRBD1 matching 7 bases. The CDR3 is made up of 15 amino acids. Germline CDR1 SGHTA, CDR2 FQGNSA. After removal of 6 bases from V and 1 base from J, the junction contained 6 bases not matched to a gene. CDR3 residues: CASRATGTSNQPQHF. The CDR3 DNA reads TGTGCCAGCAGGGCGACAGGGACAAGCAATCAGCCCCAGCATTTT. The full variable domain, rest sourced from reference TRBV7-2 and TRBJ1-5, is GAGVSQSPSNKVTEKGKDVELRCDPISGHTALYWYRQSLGQGLEFLIYFQGNSAPDKSGLPSDRFSAERTGGSVSTLTIQRTQQEDSAVYLCASRATGTSNQPQHFGDGTRLSIL.

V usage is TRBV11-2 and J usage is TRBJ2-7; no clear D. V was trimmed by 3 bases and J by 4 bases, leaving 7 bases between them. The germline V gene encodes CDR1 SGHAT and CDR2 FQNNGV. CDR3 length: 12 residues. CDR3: CASSFTEYEQYF. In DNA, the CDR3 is TGTGCCAGCAGCTTCACAGAGTACGAGCAGTACTTC.

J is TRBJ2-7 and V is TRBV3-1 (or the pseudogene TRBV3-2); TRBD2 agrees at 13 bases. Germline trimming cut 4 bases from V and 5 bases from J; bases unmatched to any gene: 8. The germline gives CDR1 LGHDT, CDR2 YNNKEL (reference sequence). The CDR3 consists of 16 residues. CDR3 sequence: CASSRTSGGRLHEQYF. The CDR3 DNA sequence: TGTGCCAGCAGCCGGACTAGCGGGGGAAGACTCCACGAGCAGTACTTC.

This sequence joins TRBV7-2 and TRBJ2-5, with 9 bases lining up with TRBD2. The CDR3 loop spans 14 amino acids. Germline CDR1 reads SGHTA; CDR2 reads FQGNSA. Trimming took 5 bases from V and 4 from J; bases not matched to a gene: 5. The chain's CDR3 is CASSVSGSRETQYF. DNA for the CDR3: TGTGCCAGCAGCGTTAGCGGGAGTCGAGAGACCCAGTACTTC.

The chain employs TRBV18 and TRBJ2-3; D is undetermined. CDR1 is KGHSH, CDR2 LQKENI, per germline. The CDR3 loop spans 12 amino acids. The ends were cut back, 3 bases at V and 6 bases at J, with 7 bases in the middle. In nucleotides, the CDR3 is TGTGCCAGCTCACCGCTATTGGATACGCAGTATTTT. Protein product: CASSPLLDTQYF.

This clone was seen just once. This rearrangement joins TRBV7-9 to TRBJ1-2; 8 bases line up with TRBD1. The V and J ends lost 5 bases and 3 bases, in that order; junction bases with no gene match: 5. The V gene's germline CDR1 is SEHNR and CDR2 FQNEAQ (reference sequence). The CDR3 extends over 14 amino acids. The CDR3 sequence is CASSLGQAHYGYTF. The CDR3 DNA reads TGTGCCAGCAGCCTGGGACAGGCTCACTATGGCTACACCTTC.

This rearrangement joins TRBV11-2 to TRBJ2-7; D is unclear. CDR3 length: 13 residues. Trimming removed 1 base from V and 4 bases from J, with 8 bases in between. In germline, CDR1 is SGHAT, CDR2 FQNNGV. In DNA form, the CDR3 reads TGTGCCAGCAGCTTAGTTCGGGTTTACGAGCAGTACTTC. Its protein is CASSLVRVYEQYF.

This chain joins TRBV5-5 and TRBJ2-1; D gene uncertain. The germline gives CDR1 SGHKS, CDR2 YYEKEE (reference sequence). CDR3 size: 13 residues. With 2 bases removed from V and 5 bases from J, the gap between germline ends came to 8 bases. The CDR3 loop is CASSFNRDNEQFF. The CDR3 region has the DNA TGTGCCAGCAGCTTCAACAGAGACAATGAGCAGTTCTTC.

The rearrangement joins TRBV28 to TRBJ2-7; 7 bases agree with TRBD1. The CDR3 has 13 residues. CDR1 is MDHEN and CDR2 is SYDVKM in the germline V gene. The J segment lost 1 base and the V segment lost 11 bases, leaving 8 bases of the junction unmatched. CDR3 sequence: CAVRTGVSYEQYF. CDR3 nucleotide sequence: TGTGCCGTCCGGACAGGCGTTTCCTACGAGCAGTACTTC.

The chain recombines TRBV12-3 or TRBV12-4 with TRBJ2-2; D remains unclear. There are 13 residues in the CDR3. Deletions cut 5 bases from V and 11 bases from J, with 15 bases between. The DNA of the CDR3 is TGTGCCAGCAGTACCTATTTAGCCAAAGAGCTGTTTTTT. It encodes CASSTYLAKELFF.

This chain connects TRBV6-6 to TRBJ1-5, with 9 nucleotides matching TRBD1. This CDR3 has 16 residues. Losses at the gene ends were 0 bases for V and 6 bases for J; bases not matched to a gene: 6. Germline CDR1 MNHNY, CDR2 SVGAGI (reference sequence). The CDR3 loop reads CASSYSGTGRAQPQHF. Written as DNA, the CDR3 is TGTGCCAGCAGTTACTCCGGGACAGGGCGTGCTCAGCCCCAGCATTTT.

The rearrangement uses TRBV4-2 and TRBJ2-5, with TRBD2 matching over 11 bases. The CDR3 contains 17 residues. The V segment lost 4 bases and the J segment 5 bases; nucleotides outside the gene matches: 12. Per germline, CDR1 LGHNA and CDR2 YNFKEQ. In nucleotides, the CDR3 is TGTGCCAGCAGCCCCTGGAGTAGCGGGAGGGGCGTGGAGACCCAGTACTTC. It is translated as CASSPWSSGRGVETQYF.

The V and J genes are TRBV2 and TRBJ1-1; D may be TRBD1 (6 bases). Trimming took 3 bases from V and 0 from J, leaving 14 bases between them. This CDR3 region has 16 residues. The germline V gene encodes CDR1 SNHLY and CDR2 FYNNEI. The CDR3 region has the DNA TGTGCCAGCAGTGACCCGACAGGATCCATGAACACTGAAGCTTTCTTT. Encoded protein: CASSDPTGSMNTEAFF.

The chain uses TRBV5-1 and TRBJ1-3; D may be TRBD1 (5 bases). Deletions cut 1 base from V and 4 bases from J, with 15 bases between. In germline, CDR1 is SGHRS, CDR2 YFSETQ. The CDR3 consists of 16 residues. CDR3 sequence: CASSLTGVGAGNTIYF. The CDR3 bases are TGCGCCAGCAGCTTGACCGGAGTAGGGGCAGGAAACACCATATATTTT.

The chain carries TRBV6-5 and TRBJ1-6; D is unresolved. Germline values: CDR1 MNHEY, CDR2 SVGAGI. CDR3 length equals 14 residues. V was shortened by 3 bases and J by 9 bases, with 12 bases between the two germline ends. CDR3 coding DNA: TGTGCCAGCAGTTATGGACGGGGTAGTTCACCCCTCCACTTT. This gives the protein CASSYGRGSSPLHF.

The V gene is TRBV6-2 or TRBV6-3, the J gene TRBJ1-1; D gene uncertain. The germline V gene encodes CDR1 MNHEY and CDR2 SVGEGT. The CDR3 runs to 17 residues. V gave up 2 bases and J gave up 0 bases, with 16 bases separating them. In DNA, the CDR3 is TGTGCCAGCAGTTACAGGCGGGGAGCGGTTTTGAACACTGAAGCTTTCTTT. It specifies CASSYRRGAVLNTEAFF.

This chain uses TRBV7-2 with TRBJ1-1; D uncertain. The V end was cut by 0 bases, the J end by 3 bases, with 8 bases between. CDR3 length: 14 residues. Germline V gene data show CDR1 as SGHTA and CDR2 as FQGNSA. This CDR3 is CASSLADGDTEAFF. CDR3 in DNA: TGTGCCAGCAGCTTAGCGGACGGGGACACTGAAGCTTTCTTT.

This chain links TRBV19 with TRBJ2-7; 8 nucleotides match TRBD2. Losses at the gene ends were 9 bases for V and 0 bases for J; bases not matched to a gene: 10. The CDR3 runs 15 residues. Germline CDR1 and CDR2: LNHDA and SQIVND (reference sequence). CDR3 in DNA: TGTGCCAGCCAAATCGGAGCGGGGGACTCCTACGAGCAGTACTTC. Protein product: CASQIGAGDSYEQYF.

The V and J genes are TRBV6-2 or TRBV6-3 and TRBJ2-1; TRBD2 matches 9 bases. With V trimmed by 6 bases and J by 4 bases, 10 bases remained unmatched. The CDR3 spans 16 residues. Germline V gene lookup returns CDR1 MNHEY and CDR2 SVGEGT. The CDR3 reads CASSEFLAGAYNEQFF. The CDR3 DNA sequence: TGTGCCAGCAGCGAGTTTTTAGCGGGAGCTTACAATGAGCAGTTCTTC.

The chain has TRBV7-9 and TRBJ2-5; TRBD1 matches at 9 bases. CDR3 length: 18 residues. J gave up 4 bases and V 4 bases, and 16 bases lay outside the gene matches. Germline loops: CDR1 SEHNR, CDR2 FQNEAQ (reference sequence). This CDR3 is CASSYKRAGTGRRETQYF. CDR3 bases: TGTGCCAGCAGCTACAAGAGGGCCGGGACAGGGCGCAGAGAGACCCAGTACTTC. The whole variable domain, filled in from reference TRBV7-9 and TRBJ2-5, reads DTGVSQNPRHKITKRGQNVTFRCDPISEHNRLYWYRQTLGQGPEFLTYFQNEAQLEKSRLLSDRFSAERPKGSFSTLEIQRTEQGDSAMYLCASSYKRAGTGRRETQYFGPGTRLLVL.

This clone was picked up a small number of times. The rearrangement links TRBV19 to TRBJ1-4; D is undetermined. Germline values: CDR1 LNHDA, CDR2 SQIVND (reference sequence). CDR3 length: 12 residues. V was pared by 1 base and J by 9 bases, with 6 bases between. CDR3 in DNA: TGTGCCAGTAGTATAGGAGGGAAAAAACTGTTTTTT. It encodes CASSIGGKKLFF.

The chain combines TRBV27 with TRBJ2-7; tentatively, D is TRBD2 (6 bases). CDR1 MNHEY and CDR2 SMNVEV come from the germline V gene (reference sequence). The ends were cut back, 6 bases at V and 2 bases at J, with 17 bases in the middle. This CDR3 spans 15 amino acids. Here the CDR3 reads CASSFSGHPTYEQYF. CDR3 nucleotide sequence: TGTGCCAGCAGCTTTAGCGGCCACCCCACCTACGAGCAGTACTTC.

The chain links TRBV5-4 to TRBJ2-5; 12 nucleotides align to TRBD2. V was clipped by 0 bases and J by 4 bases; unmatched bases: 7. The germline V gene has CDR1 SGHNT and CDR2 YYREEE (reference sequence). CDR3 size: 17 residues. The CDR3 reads CASSLVPSGGARETQYF. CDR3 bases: TGTGCCAGCAGCTTGGTCCCTAGCGGGGGGGCCCGAGAGACCCAGTACTTC.